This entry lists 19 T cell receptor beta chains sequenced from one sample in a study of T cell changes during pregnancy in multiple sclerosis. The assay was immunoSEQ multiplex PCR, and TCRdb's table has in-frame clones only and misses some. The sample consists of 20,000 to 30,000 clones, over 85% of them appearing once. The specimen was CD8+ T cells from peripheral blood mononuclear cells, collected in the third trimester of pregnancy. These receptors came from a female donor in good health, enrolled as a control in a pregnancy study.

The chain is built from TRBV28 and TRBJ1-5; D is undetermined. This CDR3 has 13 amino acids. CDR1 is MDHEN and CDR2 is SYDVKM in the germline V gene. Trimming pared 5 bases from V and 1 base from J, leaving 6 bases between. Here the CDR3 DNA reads TGTGCCAGCAGTCCGGAGAGCAATCAGCCCCAGCATTTT. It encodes CASSPESNQPQHF.

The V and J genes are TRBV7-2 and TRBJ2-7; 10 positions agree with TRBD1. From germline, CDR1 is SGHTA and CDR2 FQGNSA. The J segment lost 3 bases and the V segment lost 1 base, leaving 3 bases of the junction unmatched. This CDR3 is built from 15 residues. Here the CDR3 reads CASSLETGGFYEQYF. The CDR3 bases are TGTGCCAGCAGCTTAGAGACAGGGGGCTTCTACGAGCAGTACTTC.

The CDR3 sequence: CASSSTTGLASYEQYF. In nucleotides, the CDR3 is TGTGCCAGCAGCTCTACCACGGGACTAGCCTCCTACGAGCAGTACTTC. The chain couples TRBV7-9 to TRBJ2-7; TRBD2 aligns across 9 bases. V trimming: 4 bases; J trimming: 0 bases; junction bases outside the gene matches: 7. Germline V lookup: CDR1 SEHNR, CDR2 FQNEAQ (reference sequence). The CDR3 consists of 16 residues.

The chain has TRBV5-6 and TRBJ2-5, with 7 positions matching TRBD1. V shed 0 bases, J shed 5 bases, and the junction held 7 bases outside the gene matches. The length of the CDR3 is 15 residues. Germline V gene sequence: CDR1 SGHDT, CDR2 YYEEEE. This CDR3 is CASSLEPTGRETQYF. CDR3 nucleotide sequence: TGTGCCAGCAGCTTGGAGCCGACAGGGCGGGAGACCCAGTACTTC.

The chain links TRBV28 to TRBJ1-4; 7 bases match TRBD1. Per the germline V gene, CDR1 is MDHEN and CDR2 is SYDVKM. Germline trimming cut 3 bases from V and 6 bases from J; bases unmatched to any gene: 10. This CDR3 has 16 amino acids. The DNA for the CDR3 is TGTGCCAGCAGTTTTTATCCGGGACAGACCCATGAAAAACTGTTTTTT. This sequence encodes CASSFYPGQTHEKLFF.

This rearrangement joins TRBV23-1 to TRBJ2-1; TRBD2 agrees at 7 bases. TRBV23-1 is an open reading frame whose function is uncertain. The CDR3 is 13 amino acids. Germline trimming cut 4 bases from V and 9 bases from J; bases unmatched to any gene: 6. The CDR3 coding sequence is TGCGCCAGCAGTCTCCCAGGCGGGAGTGAGCAGTTCTTC. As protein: CASSLPGGSEQFF.

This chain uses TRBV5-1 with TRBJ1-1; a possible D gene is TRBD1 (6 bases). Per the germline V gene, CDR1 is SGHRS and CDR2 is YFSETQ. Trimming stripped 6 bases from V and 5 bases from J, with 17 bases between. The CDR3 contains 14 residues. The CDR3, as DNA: TGCGCCAGCACGGGCAGGGGAAGATCAACTGAAGCTTTCTTT. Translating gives CASTGRGRSTEAFF. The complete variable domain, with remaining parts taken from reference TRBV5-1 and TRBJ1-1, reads KAGVTQTPRYLIKTRGQQVTLSCSPISGHRSVSWYQQTPGQGLQFLFEYFSETQRNKGNFPGRFSGRQFSNSRSEMNVSTLELGDSALYLCASTGRGRSTEAFFGQGTRLTVV.

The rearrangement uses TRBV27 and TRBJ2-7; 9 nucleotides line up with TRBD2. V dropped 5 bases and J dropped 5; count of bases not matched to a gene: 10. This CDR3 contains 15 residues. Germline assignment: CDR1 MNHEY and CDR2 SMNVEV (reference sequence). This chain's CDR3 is CASSLTGLATNEQYF. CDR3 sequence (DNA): TGTGCCAGCAGTCTAACGGGACTAGCAACAAACGAGCAGTACTTC.

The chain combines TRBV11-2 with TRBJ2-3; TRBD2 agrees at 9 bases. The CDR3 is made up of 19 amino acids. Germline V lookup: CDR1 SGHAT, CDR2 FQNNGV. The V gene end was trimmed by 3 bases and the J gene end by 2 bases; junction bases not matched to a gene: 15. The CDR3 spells CASSFKPALGLAATDTQYF. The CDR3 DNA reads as TGTGCCAGCAGCTTTAAGCCCGCCCTGGGACTAGCAGCCACAGATACGCAGTATTTT.

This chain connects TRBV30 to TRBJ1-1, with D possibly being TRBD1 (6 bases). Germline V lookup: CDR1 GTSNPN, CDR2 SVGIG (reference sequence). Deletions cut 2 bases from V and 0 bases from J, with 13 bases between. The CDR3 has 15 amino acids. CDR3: CAWSPTGHLNTEAFF. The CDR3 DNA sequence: TGTGCCTGGAGTCCAACGGGACACCTGAACACTGAAGCTTTCTTT.

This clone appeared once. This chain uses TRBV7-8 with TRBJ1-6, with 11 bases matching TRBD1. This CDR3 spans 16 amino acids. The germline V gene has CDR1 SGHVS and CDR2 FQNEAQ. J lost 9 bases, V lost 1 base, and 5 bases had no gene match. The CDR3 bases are TGTGCCAGCAGCTTAGTACCGGGACAGGGGGGTTCACCCCTCCACTTT. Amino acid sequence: CASSLVPGQGGSPLHF.

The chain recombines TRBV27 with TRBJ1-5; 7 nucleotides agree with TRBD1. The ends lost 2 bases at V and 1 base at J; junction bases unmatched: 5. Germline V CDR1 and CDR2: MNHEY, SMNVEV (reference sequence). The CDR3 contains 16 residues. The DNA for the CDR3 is TGTGCCAGCAGTTTAGTCGGGACAGCCAGCAATCAGCCCCAGCATTTT. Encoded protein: CASSLVGTASNQPQHF.

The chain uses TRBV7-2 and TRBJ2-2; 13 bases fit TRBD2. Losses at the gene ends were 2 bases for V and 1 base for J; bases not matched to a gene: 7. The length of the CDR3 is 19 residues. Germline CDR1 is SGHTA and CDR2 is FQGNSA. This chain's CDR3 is CASSLYLGLAGVNTGELFF. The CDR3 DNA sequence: TGTGCCAGCAGCTTATATTTAGGACTAGCGGGAGTGAACACCGGGGAGCTGTTTTTT.

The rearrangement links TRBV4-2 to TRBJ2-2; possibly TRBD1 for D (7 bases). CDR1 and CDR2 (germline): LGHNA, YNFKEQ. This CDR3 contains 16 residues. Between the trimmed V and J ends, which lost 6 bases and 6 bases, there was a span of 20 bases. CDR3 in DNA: TGTGCCAGCAGTTTCGAGGGACTTGACAGGGCCGGGGAGCTGTTTTTT. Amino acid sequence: CASSFEGLDRAGELFF.

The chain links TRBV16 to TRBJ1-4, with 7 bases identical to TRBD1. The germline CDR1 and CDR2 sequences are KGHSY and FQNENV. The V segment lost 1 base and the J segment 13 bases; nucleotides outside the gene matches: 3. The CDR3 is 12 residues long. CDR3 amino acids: CASSQWGTVLFF. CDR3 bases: TGTGCCAGCAGCCAATGGGGGACAGTACTGTTTTTT.

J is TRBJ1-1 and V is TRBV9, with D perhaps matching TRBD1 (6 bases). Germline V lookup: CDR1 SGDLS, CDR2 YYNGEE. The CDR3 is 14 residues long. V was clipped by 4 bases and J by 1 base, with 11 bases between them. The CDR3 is CASSPGTSNTEAFF. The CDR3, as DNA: TGTGCCAGCAGCCCAGGGACATCGAACACTGAAGCTTTCTTT.

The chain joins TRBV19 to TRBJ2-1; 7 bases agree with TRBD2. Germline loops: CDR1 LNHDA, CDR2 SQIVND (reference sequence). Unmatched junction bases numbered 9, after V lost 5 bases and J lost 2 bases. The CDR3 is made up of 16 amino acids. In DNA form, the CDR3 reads TGTGCCAGTAGTCCCGTAGCGGGCCCAACCTACAATGAGCAGTTCTTC. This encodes CASSPVAGPTYNEQFF.

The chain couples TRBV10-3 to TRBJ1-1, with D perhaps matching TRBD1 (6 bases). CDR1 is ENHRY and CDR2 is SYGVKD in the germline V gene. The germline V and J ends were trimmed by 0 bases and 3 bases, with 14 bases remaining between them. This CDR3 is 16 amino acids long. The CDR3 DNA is TGTGCCATCAGTGAGTCGGGCGGGGGCTACCACACTGAAGCTTTCTTT. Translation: CAISESGGGYHTEAFF.

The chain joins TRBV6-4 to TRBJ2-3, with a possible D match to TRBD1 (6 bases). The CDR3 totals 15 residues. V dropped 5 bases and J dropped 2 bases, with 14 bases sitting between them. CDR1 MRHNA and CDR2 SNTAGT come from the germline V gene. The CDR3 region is CASSRSGVPTDTQYF. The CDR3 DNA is TGTGCCAGCAGTCGTTCAGGGGTCCCCACAGATACGCAGTATTTT.